The T cell receptor (beta chain) under discussion was sequenced for a study of blood T cell repertoires in COVID-19 (dated by TCRdb to 2019 to 2021). Background on the whole study: The collaborator samples originated in the United States, Italy and Spain and spanned the acute and convalescent phases of COVID-19. The material from the prospective study consisted of cDNA or gDNA derived from T cells, B-cell-depleted T cells, or PBMCs. The dataset comprised deeply sampled blood TCRbeta repertoires from subjects exposed to, actively infected with, or recovered from COVID-19. The repertoires were made available in a free public database intended to serve as a resource for research on the immune response to SARS-CoV-2. The samples were drawn from two sources: the first 160 participants of the ongoing ImmuneRACE study, and 950 to 1,500 subjects contributed by 6 global collaborators. Nearly every sample came with metadata listing a de-identified subject ID, COVID-19 status, age in years and sex. Where HLA class I and class II types were available, the types were taken from metadata supplied by the sample provider, not from assay-based typing.

TCRbeta CDR3 regions were amplified from genomic DNA using the immunoSEQ Assay, a bias-controlled multiplex PCR. The source study handled its data this way. The number of nucleated cells in each sample was estimated by amplification of reference gene primers within the assay. Sequence reads were collapsed and filtered to measure the absolute abundance of every unique TCRbeta CDR3 rearrangement. For each sample, productive Simpson clonality was calculated as the square root of Simpson's diversity index across productive rearrangements. Here the immuneACCESS table is served through TCRdb, limited to in-frame sequences with V and J called. Missing clones are a known gap in these copies; in checked studies unresolved V genes cover under half, and the rest lacks a known reason. V, J and clone size are those of that table, while D and trimming were read from the DNA. The sample profile shows around 180,000 clones; roughly 90% of them were found once. The top ten clonotypes cover roughly 24% of the sample.

Whole blood was collected in K2EDTA tubes by collaborating institutions according to the institutions' own protocols. Collaborator samples were shipped for TCRbeta analysis as frozen whole blood, isolated PBMCs, or DNA extracted from either sample type. Taken from the germline V gene (reference sequence), the CDR1 and CDR2 loops are LGHDT and YNNKEL. The V end loses 5 bases and the J end loses 2 bases, and a stretch of 9 bases separates them. There are 13 amino acids in the CDR3, from cysteine to phenylalanine inclusive. Only CDR3 DNA remains: 39 bases, in frame from the first base. Beyond this particular receptor, the publication reports: The amount of clinical and demographic metadata varied by source and participant and was provided uncurated.

Notes on this clone: The specificity of this receptor is unknown. No much larger clone is present one base from it, and per-base qualities are unavailable.

The TCR was taken from a man in his sixties with acute or convalescent COVID-19. The specimen was peripheral blood. This receptor chain uses TRBV3-1 (or the pseudogene TRBV3-2) and TRBJ2-5; a tentative D call is TRBD2 (5 bases match). The nucleotide sequence is given as TGTGCCAGCAGCAGAGGGTTTCAAGAGACCCAGTACTTC. Protein translation: CASSRGFQETQYF.